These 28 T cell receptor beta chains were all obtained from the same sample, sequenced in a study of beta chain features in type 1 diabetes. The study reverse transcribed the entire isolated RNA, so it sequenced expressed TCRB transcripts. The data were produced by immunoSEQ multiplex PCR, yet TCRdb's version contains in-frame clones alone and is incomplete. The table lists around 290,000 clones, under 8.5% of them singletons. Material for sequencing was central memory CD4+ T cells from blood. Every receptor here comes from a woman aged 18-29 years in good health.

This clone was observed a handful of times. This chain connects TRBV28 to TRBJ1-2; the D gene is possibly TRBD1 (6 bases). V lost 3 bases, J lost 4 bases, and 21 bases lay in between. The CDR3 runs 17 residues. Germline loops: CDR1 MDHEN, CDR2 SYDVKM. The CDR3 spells CASSFGGGPASGYGYTF. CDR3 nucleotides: TGTGCCAGCAGTTTCGGGGGCGGACCAGCCAGCGGCTATGGCTACACCTTC.

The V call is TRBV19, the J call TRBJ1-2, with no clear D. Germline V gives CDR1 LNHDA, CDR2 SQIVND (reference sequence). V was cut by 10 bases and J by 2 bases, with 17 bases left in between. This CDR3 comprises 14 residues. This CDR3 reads CATKKGLGNYGYTF. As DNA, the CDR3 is TGTGCCACGAAAAAGGGCTTAGGAAACTATGGCTACACCTTC.

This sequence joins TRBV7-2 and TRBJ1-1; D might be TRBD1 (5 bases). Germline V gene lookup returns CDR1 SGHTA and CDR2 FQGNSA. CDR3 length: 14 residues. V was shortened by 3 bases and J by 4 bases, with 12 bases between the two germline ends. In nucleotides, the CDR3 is TGTGCCAGCAGCTTGTTTCAGGGCTTCACTGAAGCTTTCTTT. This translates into CASSLFQGFTEAFF.

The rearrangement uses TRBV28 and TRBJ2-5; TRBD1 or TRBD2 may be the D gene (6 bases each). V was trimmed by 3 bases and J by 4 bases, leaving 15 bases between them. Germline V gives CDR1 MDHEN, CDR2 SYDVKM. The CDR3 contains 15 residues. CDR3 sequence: CASSLGGAGRETQYF. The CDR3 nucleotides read TGTGCCAGCAGTTTGGGGGGCGCGGGTAGAGAGACCCAGTACTTC.

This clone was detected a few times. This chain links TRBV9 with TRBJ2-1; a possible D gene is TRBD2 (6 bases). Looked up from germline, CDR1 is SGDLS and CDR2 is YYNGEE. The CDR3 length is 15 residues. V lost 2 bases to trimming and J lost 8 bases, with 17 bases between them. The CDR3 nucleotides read TGTGCCAGCAGCGTCACGACTAGAGGGCTCGATGAGCAGTTCTTC. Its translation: CASSVTTRGLDEQFF.

CDR3 region: CASSRVVGQGYEQYF. The DNA for the CDR3 is TGTGCCAGCAGCCGCGTGGTTGGACAGGGCTACGAGCAGTACTTC. The genes are TRBV7-8 and TRBJ2-7, with 8 bases fitting TRBD1. The trim removed 5 bases at V and 3 bases at J, leaving 9 bases unmatched. CDR3 size: 15 residues. Germline CDR1 SGHVS, CDR2 FQNEAQ.

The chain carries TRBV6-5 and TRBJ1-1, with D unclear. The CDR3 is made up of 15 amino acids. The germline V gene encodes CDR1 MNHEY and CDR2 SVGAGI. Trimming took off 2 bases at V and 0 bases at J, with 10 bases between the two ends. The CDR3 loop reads CASSYLGRMNTEAFF. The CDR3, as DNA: TGTGCCAGCAGTTACCTCGGACGGATGAACACTGAAGCTTTCTTT.

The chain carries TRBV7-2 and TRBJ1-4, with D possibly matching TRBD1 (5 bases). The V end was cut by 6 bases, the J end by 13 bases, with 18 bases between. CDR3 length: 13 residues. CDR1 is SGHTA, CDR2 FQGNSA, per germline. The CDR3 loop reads CASSRPQGNVLFF. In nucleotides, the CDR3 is TGTGCCAGCAGTCGACCCCAGGGCAACGTACTGTTTTTT.

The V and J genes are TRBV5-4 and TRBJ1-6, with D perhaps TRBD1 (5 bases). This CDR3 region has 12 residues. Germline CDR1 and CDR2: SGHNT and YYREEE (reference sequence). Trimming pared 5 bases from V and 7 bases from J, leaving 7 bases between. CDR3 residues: CASRWDNSPLHF. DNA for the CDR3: TGTGCCAGCAGATGGGACAATTCACCCCTCCACTTT.

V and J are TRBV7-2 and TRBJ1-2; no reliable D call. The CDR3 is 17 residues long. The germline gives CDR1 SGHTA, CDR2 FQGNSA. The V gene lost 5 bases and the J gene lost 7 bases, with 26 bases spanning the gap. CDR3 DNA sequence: TGTGCCAGCAGCCAAGATCCGAGACATAATCCTGCCGGTGGCTACACCTTC. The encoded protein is CASSQDPRHNPAGGYTF.

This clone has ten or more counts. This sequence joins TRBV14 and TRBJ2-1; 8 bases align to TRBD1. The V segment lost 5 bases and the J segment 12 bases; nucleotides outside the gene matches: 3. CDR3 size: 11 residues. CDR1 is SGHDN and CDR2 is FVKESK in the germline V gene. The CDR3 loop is CASSAGTGQFF. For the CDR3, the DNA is TGTGCCAGCAGCGCCGGGACAGGGCAGTTCTTC.

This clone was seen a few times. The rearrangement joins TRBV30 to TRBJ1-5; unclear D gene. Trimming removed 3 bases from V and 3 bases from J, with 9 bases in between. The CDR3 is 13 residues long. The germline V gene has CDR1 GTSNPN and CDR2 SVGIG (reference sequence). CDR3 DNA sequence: TGTGCCTGGAGCCGCGGGGACAATCAGCCCCAGCATTTT. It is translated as CAWSRGDNQPQHF. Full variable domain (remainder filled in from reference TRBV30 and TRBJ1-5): SQTIHQWPATLVQPVGSPLSLECTVEGTSNPNLYWYRQAAGRGLQLLFYSVGIGQISSEVPQNLSASRPQDRQFILSSKKLLLSDSGFYLCAWSRGDNQPQHFGDGTRLSIL.

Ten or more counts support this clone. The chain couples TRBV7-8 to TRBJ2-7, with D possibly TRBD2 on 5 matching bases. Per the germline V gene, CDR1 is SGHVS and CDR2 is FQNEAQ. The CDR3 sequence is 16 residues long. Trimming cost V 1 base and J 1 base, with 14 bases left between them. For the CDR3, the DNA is TGTGCCAGCAGCTTAGGAAGGCCCGGGATGTCCTACGAGCAGTACTTC. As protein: CASSLGRPGMSYEQYF.

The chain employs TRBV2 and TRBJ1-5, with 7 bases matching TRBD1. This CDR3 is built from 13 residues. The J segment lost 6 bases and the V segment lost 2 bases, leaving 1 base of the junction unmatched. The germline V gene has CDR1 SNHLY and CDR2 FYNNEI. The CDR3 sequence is CASSEQGGQPQHF. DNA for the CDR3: TGTGCCAGCAGTGAACAGGGGGGTCAGCCCCAGCATTTT.

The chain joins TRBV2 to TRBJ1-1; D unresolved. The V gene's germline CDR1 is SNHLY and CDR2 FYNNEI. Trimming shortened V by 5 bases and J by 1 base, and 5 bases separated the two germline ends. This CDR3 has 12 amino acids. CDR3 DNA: TGTGCCAGCAGTCCAGAGAACACTGAAGCTTTCTTT. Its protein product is CASSPENTEAFF.

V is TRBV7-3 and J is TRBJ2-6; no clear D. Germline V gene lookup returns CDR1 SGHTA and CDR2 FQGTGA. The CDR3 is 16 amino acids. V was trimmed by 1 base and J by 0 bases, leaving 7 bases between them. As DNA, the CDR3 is TGTGCCAGCAGCTTAAGCCTGAGCTCTGGGGCCAACGTCCTGACTTTC. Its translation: CASSLSLSSGANVLTF.

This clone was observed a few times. CDR3 amino acids: CASSPLSSTRSRYEQYF. DNA of the CDR3: TGTGCCAGCTCACCGCTTTCGAGTACCCGGTCCCGTTACGAGCAGTACTTC. This chain joins TRBV18 and TRBJ2-7; no clear D gene. The CDR3 loop spans 17 amino acids. The germline V and J ends were trimmed by 3 bases and 4 bases, with 22 bases remaining between them. Looked up from germline, CDR1 is KGHSH and CDR2 is LQKENI.

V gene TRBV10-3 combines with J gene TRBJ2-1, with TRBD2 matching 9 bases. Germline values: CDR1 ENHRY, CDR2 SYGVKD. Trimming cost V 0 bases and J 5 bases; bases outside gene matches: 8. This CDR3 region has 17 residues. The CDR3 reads CAISESNLLAGDNEQFF. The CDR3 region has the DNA TGTGCCATCAGTGAGTCGAATCTACTAGCGGGTGACAATGAGCAGTTCTTC.

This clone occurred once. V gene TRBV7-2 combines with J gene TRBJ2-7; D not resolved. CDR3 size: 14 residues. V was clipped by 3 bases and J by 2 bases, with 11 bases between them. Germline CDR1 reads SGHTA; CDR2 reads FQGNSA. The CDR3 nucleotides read TGTGCCAGCAGCTTTAAGACGGGCCCCTACGAGCAGTACTTC. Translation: CASSFKTGPYEQYF.

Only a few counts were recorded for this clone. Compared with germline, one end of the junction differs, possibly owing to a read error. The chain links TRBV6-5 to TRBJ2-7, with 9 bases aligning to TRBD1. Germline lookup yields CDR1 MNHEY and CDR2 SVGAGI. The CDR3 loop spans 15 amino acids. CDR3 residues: CASSNSGTGTGEQYF. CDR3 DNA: TGTGCCAGCAGTAACTCCGGGACAGGGACAGGCGAGCAGTACTTC.

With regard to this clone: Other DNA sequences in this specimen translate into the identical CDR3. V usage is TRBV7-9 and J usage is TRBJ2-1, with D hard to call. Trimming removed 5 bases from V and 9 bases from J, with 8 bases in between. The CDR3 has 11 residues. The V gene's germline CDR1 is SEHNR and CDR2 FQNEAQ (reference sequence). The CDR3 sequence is CASSLKGEQFF. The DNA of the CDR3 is TGTGCCAGCAGCCTGAAGGGTGAGCAGTTCTTC.

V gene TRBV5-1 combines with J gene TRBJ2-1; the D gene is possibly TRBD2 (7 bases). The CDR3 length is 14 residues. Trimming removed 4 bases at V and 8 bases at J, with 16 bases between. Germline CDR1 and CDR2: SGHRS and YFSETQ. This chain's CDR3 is CASSTQGGGDEQFF. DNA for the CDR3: TGCGCCAGCAGCACCCAAGGGGGGGGTGATGAGCAGTTCTTC.

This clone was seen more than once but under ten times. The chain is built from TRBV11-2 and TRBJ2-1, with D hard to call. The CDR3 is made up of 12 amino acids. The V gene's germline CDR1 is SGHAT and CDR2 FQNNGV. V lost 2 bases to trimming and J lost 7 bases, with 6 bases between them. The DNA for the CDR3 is TGTGCCAGCAGCTTATTCGATAATGAGCAGTTCTTC. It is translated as CASSLFDNEQFF.

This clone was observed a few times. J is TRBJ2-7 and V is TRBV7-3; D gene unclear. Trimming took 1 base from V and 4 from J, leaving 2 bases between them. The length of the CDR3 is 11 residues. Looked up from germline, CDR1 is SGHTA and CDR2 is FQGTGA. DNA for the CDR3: TGTGCCAGCAGCTTAAAGTACGAGCAGTACGTC. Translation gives CASSLKYEQYV.

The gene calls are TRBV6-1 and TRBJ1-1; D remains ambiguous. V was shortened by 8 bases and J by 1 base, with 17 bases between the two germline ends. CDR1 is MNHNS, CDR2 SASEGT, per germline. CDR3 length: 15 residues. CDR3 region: CASRSFGRTNTEAFF. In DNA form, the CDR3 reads TGTGCCAGCCGCTCTTTTGGACGAACGAACACTGAAGCTTTCTTT.

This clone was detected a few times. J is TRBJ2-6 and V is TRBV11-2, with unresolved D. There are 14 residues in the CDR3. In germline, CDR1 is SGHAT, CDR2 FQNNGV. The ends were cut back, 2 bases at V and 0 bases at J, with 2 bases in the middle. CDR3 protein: CASSLSSGANVLTF. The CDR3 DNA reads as TGTGCCAGCAGCTTATCCTCTGGGGCCAACGTCCTGACTTTC. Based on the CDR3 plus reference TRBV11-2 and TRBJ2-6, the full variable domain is EAGVAQSPRYKIIEKRQSVAFWCNPISGHATLYWYQQILGQGPKLLIQFQNNGVVDDSQLPKDRFSAERLKGVDSTLKIQPAKLEDSAVYLCASSLSSGANVLTFGAGSRLTVL.

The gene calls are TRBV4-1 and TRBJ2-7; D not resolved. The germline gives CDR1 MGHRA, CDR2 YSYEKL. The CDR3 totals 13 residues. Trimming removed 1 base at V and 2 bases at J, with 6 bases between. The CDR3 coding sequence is TGCGCCAGCAGCCAAGCCCCGGCCTACGAGCAGTACTTC. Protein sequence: CASSQAPAYEQYF.

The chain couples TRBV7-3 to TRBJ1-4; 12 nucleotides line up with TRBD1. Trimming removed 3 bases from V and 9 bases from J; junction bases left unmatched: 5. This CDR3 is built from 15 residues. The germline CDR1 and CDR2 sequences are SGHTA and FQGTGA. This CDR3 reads CASSFGTGGFKKLFF. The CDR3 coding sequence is TGTGCCAGCAGCTTCGGGACAGGGGGCTTCAAAAAACTGTTTTTT.